This entry lists 8 T cell receptor beta chains sequenced from one sample in a study of CD8 T cells in Susac syndrome. An amount of RNA that ranged from roughly 0.45 to 1 ug was reverse transcribed with random hexamers. Each CDR3 protein gets one entry after TCRdb re-called the immunoSEQ multiplex PCR reads with MiXCR. The table includes roughly 190,000 distinct CDR3 sequences, nearly 97% detected once. The sample taken for sequencing was CD4+ T cells from PBMCs. Source of these receptors: a human donor with Susac syndrome.

The chain carries TRBV5-1 and TRBJ2-5, with 8 bases aligning to TRBD2. V lost 0 bases, J lost 4 bases, and 11 bases stayed unmatched. The CDR3 covers 17 residues. CDR1 is SGHRS, CDR2 YFSETQ, per germline. CDR3 in amino acids: CASSLDDIGGGSETQYF. As DNA, the CDR3 is TGCGCCAGCAGCTTGGACGACATCGGCGGGGGGTCAGAGACCCAGTACTTC.

V usage is TRBV9 and J usage is TRBJ2-1; D gene unclear. V shed 4 bases and J shed 7 bases, with 6 bases lying between them. This CDR3 has 11 amino acids. Germline CDR1 SGDLS, CDR2 YYNGEE. CDR3 coding DNA: TGTGCCAGCAGCCCCCATAATGAGCAGTTCTTC. Translated: CASSPHNEQFF. The full variable domain, its missing parts supplied by reference TRBV9 and TRBJ2-1, is DSGVTQTPKHLITATGQRVTLRCSPRSGDLSVYWYQQSLDQGLQFLIQYYNGEERAKGNILERFSAQQFPDLHSELNLSSLELGDSALYFCASSPHNEQFFGPGTRLTVL.

The V gene is TRBV5-1, the J gene TRBJ2-7; perhaps TRBD1 as D (5 bases). CDR1 SGHRS and CDR2 YFSETQ come from the germline V gene. Trimming took off 0 bases at V and 5 bases at J, with 15 bases between the two ends. This CDR3 contains 15 residues. As DNA, the CDR3 is TGCGCCAGCAGCTTGGGTCAGGGCCGATGGCACGAGCAGTACTTC. Translation: CASSLGQGRWHEQYF.

The chain's CDR3 is CASSLRPDAGYYTF. The DNA of the CDR3 is TGTGCCAGCAGCCTTAGGCCGGACGCCGGGTACTACACCTTC. The chain couples TRBV3-1 to TRBJ1-2; D remains ambiguous. This CDR3 spans 14 amino acids. V lost 4 bases and J 10 bases, leaving 19 bases between the germline ends. Germline CDR1 LGHDT, CDR2 YNNKEL (reference sequence).

The chain joins TRBV12-3 or TRBV12-4 to TRBJ2-3, with a possible D match to TRBD2 (5 bases). V gave up 10 bases and J gave up 6 bases, with 20 bases separating them. This CDR3 spans 14 amino acids. CDR3 nucleotides: TGTGCCACATCGGTTTTCGCGGGCAGGGATACGCAGTATTTT. It translates to CATSVFAGRDTQYF.

This rearrangement joins TRBV27 to TRBJ1-6; D is unclear. The CDR3 sequence is 15 residues long. Looked up from germline, CDR1 is MNHEY and CDR2 is SMNVEV (reference sequence). V was trimmed by 3 bases and J by 8 bases, leaving 14 bases between them. The CDR3 sequence is CASSLAIGMDSPLHF. The CDR3 DNA follows: TGTGCCAGCAGTTTGGCGATCGGGATGGATTCACCCCTCCACTTT.

The chain couples TRBV30 to TRBJ2-5, with D unresolved. Between the trimmed V and J ends, which lost 2 bases and 9 bases, there was a span of 10 bases. The V gene's germline CDR1 is GTSNPN and CDR2 SVGIG (reference sequence). The CDR3 has 11 residues. DNA for the CDR3: TGTGCCTGGAGTTTTGAGTTCCCCCAGTACTTC. This translates into CAWSFEFPQYF.

A single count supports this clonotype. The V gene is TRBV29-1, the J gene TRBJ2-3; the D is unclear. The CDR3 is 13 residues long. V lost 5 bases and J lost 0, with 9 bases in between. Per the germline V gene, CDR1 is SQVTM and CDR2 is ANQGSEA. The CDR3 coding sequence is TGCAGCGTTAATCCGGAAAGCACAGATACGCAGTATTTT. This codes for CSVNPESTDTQYF.